The sample holds many counts of the clone carrying this TCR beta chain. The sample originates from a study of regulatory T cells in long-lasting Graves disease. Turning to the study itself: Graves' cases, newly diagnosed, had used antithyroid drugs under 3 months.

Germline CDR1 is DFQATT and CDR2 is SNEGSKA (reference sequence). The CDR3 extends over 13 amino acids. V lost 6 bases, J lost 4 bases, and 7 bases stayed unmatched. Libraries of TCR beta came from iRepertoire HTBI primers plus Arm-PCR of CDR3 regions. TCRdb re-called the multiplex PCR reads with MiXCR, one entry per CDR3 protein. The sample lists about 430,000 distinct CDR3 sequences; over 12% were seen once. As for time point: newly diagnosed GD, antithyroid drugs for less than 3 months. The TCR library was prepared using RNA isolated from PBMCs. Blood from the periphery, about 9 milliliters in all, was drawn into EDTA tubes. This same sample was also taken into another study, of T cells in Graves' hyperthyroidism and ophthalmopathy.

Sequencing was performed on peripheral blood mononuclear cells (PBMCs), taken at new diagnosis, from a patient treated with antithyroid drugs. V and J are TRBV20-1 and TRBJ1-1; 8 bases match TRBD1. The clonotype originates from a woman aged 40 to 49 with Graves disease. CDR3 sequence reads: CSAPDRVSTEAFF. CDR3 DNA sequence: TGCAGTGCACCGGACAGGGTGAGCACTGAAGCTTTCTTT.